The 21 T cell receptor beta chains below come from one sample, sequenced in a study of T cells in Graves' hyperthyroidism and ophthalmopathy. Authors of the study amplified TCR beta CDR3 regions from RNA transcripts. HTBI primers were the set used in a first-round RT-PCR of the TCR CDR3. Using its own MiXCR run on the multiplex PCR reads, TCRdb lists one record per CDR3 protein. The data show fewer than 450,000 distinct CDR3 sequences, 12% to 15% seen once. The source material was blood. The receptor set was obtained from an older woman with Graves' ophthalmopathy.

This clonotype was seen ten or more times. The chain joins TRBV11-2 to TRBJ2-1; 9 bases are a match to TRBD1. The V segment lost 0 bases and the J segment 8 bases; nucleotides outside the gene matches: 5. Germline CDR1 reads SGHAT; CDR2 reads FQNNGV. CDR3 length: 15 residues. The CDR3 DNA reads TGTGCCAGCAGCTTAGATAGAACAGGGGGCGATGAGCAGTTCTTC. This gives the protein CASSLDRTGGDEQFF.

This clonotype has only a few counts. The chain employs TRBV12-3 or TRBV12-4 and TRBJ2-5, with 8 bases matching TRBD1. The trim removed 3 bases at V and 1 base at J, leaving 7 bases unmatched. The CDR3 has 16 amino acids. The CDR3 loop reads CASSFLQGGIQETQYF. The CDR3 DNA sequence: TGTGCCAGCAGTTTTTTACAGGGGGGAATCCAAGAGACCCAGTACTTC.

This clonotype has only a few counts. The J gene is TRBJ1-6, the V gene TRBV7-8; 7 positions agree with TRBD1. Germline CDR1 reads SGHVS; CDR2 reads FQNEAQ. The CDR3 is 14 residues long. Trimming cost V 5 bases and J 8 bases; bases outside gene matches: 6. The CDR3 coding sequence is TGTGCCAGCAGCGCGACAGGGACCGATTCACCCCTCCACTTT. The encoded protein is CASSATGTDSPLHF.

In its sample, this clonotype was seen many times. The chain employs TRBV28 and TRBJ2-7; the D gene could be TRBD1 or TRBD2 (5 bases each). The CDR3 has 12 residues. CDR1 and CDR2 from the germline V gene are MDHEN and SYDVKM. Trimming pared 7 bases from V and 3 bases from J, leaving 10 bases between. The CDR3 here is CASNDGGYEQYF. CDR3 in DNA: TGTGCCAGCAACGATGGGGGCTACGAGCAGTACTTC. The full variable domain, in which reference TRBV28 and TRBJ2-7 provide the parts outside the CDR3, is DVKVTQSSRYLVKRTGEKVFLECVQDMDHENMFWYRQDPGLGLRLIYFSYDVKMKEKGDIPEGYSVSREKKERFSLILESASTNQTSMYLCASNDGGYEQYFGPGTRLTVT.

The rearrangement joins TRBV3-1 to TRBJ1-4, with D tentatively TRBD1 (5 bases). Trimming took 11 bases from V and 7 from J, leaving 17 bases between them. Germline values: CDR1 LGHDT, CDR2 YNNKEL (reference sequence). CDR3 length: 13 amino acids. CDR3 sequence (DNA): TGTGCCCCTCCCGGGACCGGGGGTGAAAAACTGTTTTTT. Translated, it gives CAPPGTGGEKLFF.

The J gene is TRBJ1-2, the V gene TRBV6-2 or TRBV6-3, with D perhaps matching TRBD1 (5 bases). CDR3 size: 16 residues. Trimming took 5 bases from V and 2 from J, leaving 18 bases between them. Germline lookup yields CDR1 MNHEY and CDR2 SVGEGT. As DNA, the CDR3 is TGTGCCAGCAGTACGATGGACAAGGGGCGGAACTATGGCTACACCTTC. This sequence encodes CASSTMDKGRNYGYTF.

This clonotype was detected many times. V and J are TRBV2 and TRBJ1-2; D possibly corresponds to TRBD1 (6 bases). In germline, CDR1 is SNHLY, CDR2 FYNNEI. The CDR3 length is 14 residues. Trimming cost V 6 bases and J 4 bases, with 15 bases left between them. CDR3 DNA sequence: TGTGCCAGCAGCGGAATGGGGGGGCTCTATGGCTACACCTTC. Its translation: CASSGMGGLYGYTF.

This clonotype was seen repeatedly, ten times or more. This rearrangement joins TRBV28 to TRBJ2-1; tentative D call: TRBD2 (5 bases). The CDR3 is made up of 15 amino acids. Germline-derived CDR1 and CDR2 are MDHEN and SYDVKM. The V gene lost 4 bases and the J gene lost 4 bases, with 14 bases spanning the gap. The CDR3 sequence is CASSSPGERYNEQFF. The CDR3 DNA reads TGTGCCAGCAGTTCACCCGGGGAGCGGTACAATGAGCAGTTCTTC. Together with reference TRBV28 and TRBJ2-1, the CDR3 gives the full variable domain: DVKVTQSSRYLVKRTGEKVFLECVQDMDHENMFWYRQDPGLGLRLIYFSYDVKMKEKGDIPEGYSVSREKKERFSLILESASTNQTSMYLCASSSPGERYNEQFFGPGTRLTVL.

The sample holds a few counts of this clonotype. V is TRBV5-4 and J is TRBJ1-3, with D possibly TRBD1 on 5 matching bases. Germline V gene data show CDR1 as SGHNT and CDR2 as YYREEE (reference sequence). The CDR3 covers 16 residues. Trimming removed 2 bases from V and 0 bases from J, with 12 bases in between. DNA of the CDR3: TGTGCCAGCAGCTTTCAGGGTCGGAACTCTGGAAACACCATATATTTT. Encoded protein: CASSFQGRNSGNTIYF. Based on the CDR3 plus reference TRBV5-4 and TRBJ1-3, the full variable domain is ETGVTQSPTHLIKTRGQQVTLRCSSQSGHNTVSWYQQALGQGPQFIFQYYREEENGRGNFPPRFSGLQFPNYSSELNVNALELDDSALYLCASSFQGRNSGNTIYFGEGSWLTVV.

Ten or more counts support this clonotype. This rearrangement joins TRBV20-1 to TRBJ2-5, with TRBD1 matching 7 bases. The V and J ends lost 4 bases and 5 bases, in that order; junction bases with no gene match: 7. Per the germline V gene, CDR1 is DFQATT and CDR2 is SNEGSKA (reference sequence). The CDR3 runs to 13 residues. DNA for the CDR3: TGCAGTGCTACGAAGTTACAGGGGGAGACCCAGTACTTC. This gives the protein CSATKLQGETQYF.

This clonotype has just a few counts. The chain is built from TRBV5-1 and TRBJ2-6, with D tentatively TRBD1 (6 bases). Germline CDR1 is SGHRS and CDR2 is YFSETQ. This CDR3 has 17 residues. The V and J ends lost 4 bases and 0 bases respectively, with 14 bases between them. The CDR3 is CASSPQGGVSGANVLTF. In DNA form, the CDR3 reads TGCGCCAGCAGCCCACAGGGTGGGGTCTCTGGGGCCAACGTCCTGACTTTC.

The V and J genes are TRBV3-1 and TRBJ2-1; 11 bases line up with TRBD2. Trimming at V came to 6 bases and at J to 5 bases, leaving 9 bases not matched to a gene. This CDR3 contains 16 residues. CDR1 LGHDT and CDR2 YNNKEL come from the germline V gene (reference sequence). CDR3 nucleotide sequence: TGTGCCAGCAGAGATAGCGGGAGGGCCTCTCACAATGAGCAGTTCTTC. Its translation: CASRDSGRASHNEQFF.

This clonotype was observed many times. The V gene is TRBV5-1, the J gene TRBJ2-1, with a possible D match to TRBD2 (7 bases). The CDR3 is 14 amino acids. Germline lookup yields CDR1 SGHRS and CDR2 YFSETQ. With 4 bases removed from V and 8 bases from J, the gap between germline ends came to 16 bases. The CDR3 loop reads CASSRGGSGDEQFF. The CDR3, as DNA: TGCGCCAGCAGCAGGGGGGGTAGCGGAGATGAGCAGTTCTTC.

This clonotype appeared many times. This CDR3 is CASSSVEGISGANVLTF. CDR3 sequence (DNA): TGTGCCAGCAGTTCGGTTGAGGGAATCTCTGGGGCCAACGTCCTGACTTTC. V gene TRBV6-1 combines with J gene TRBJ2-6; tentative D call: TRBD2 (5 bases). V lost 5 bases to trimming and J lost 0 bases, with 14 bases between them. The CDR3 is 17 residues long. Per germline, CDR1 MNHNS and CDR2 SASEGT.

This clonotype was seen at least ten times. V gene TRBV12-3 or TRBV12-4 combines with J gene TRBJ2-2, with TRBD2 matching 9 bases. This CDR3 region has 16 residues. The V and J ends lost 3 bases and 6 bases, in that order; junction bases with no gene match: 8. CDR3 residues: CASSFGREGRSGELFF. The CDR3 DNA reads TGTGCCAGCAGTTTTGGGCGGGAGGGCCGGTCCGGGGAGCTGTTTTTT.

Concerning this clonotype itself: This may stem from a read error, because a much larger clone lies one nucleotide away. The rearrangement links TRBV2 to TRBJ2-1; perhaps TRBD2 as D (6 bases). Germline V gives CDR1 SNHLY, CDR2 FYNNEI. The CDR3 covers 15 residues. The CDR3: CAGSSGTPAYNEQFF. CDR3 coding DNA: TGTGCCGGCAGTTCCGGGACTCCCGCATACAATGAGCAGTTCTTC.

This clonotype has only a few counts. This chain uses TRBV4-1 with TRBJ2-3; D remains ambiguous. CDR1 and CDR2 from the germline V gene are MGHRA and YSYEKL. The CDR3 length is 17 residues. Between the trimmed V and J ends, which lost 1 base and 4 bases, there was a span of 18 bases. The CDR3 protein is CASSQGIRAWGADTQYF. The CDR3 region has the DNA TGCGCCAGCAGCCAAGGAATCCGGGCCTGGGGTGCAGATACGCAGTATTTT.

This clonotype was counted at least ten times. This chain uses TRBV20-1 with TRBJ2-2; the D is unclear. The CDR3 extends over 14 amino acids. Trimming stripped 3 bases from V and 1 base from J, with 9 bases between. Germline V gene data show CDR1 as DFQATT and CDR2 as SNEGSKA (reference sequence). The CDR3 reads CSASPTKNTGELFF. As DNA, the CDR3 is TGCAGTGCTAGCCCCACAAAGAACACCGGGGAGCTGTTTTTT.

This clonotype was seen a handful of times. The gene calls are TRBV28 and TRBJ1-5; no clear D gene. In germline, CDR1 is MDHEN, CDR2 SYDVKM. The CDR3 is 14 amino acids. With 6 bases removed from V and 7 bases from J, the gap between germline ends came to 16 bases. DNA for the CDR3: TGTGCCAGCAGACTGGGGTTCGGGGAGCAGCCCCAGCATTTT. Amino acid sequence: CASRLGFGEQPQHF.

This clonotype has more than one count but fewer than ten. The chain has TRBV20-1 and TRBJ2-7; D is possibly TRBD2 (5 bases). This CDR3 spans 12 amino acids. Trimming took 4 bases from V and 3 from J, leaving 10 bases between them. CDR1 DFQATT and CDR2 SNEGSKA come from the germline V gene (reference sequence). CDR3 residues: CSAKRTVYEQYF. The CDR3 DNA sequence: TGCAGTGCTAAACGGACTGTCTACGAGCAGTACTTC.

This clonotype was counted a few times. The chain joins TRBV5-8 to TRBJ1-5; 10 nucleotides match TRBD1. Germline V gives CDR1 SGHTS, CDR2 YDEGEE. The trim removed 4 bases at V and 6 bases at J, leaving 7 bases unmatched. This CDR3 comprises 15 residues. This chain's CDR3 is CASSIGTGAGQPQHF. The CDR3 nucleotides read TGTGCCAGCAGCATCGGGACAGGGGCTGGTCAGCCCCAGCATTTT.